The subject of this entry is one T cell receptor (beta chain). Its antigen is still unknown. The source of the sample is a study of CD4 T cells in relation to SARS-CoV-2 and coronaviruses. Unexposed donor CD4+ T cells date from about 2011-2018, before the COVID-19 pandemic. CD4+ T cells were isolated from the cells after less than 13 days of culture. Fresh IL-2 medium replaced half the medium on days 3 and 7. Germline CDR1 and CDR2: SGHRS and YFSETQ. This CDR3 is 15 amino acids long. V shed 1 base, J shed 6 bases, and the junction held 4 bases outside the gene matches. Study findings and constraints: Pre-pandemic and post-infection samples never came from the same donor.

Sequenced by immunoSEQ multiplex PCR; TCRdb stores in-frame clones only, minus some. The sample records about 19,000 clones, around 80% being singletons. The TCR comes from a human donor in good health. The V gene is TRBV5-1, the J gene TRBJ1-5, with TRBD1 matching over 10 bases. Sequenced sample: CD4+ T cells from PBMCs, cultured in vitro. The CDR3 sequence is CASSLTGQGTQPQHF. The CDR3 DNA follows: TGCGCCAGCAGCTTGACGGGACAGGGGACTCAGCCCCAGCATTTT.